This TCR beta chain originates from a study of cytomegalovirus exposure and HLA in healthy donors. Overall study findings and caveats: In an earlier analysis, about 90% or about 30%: the productive usage of most TCR beta V segments.

The PCR had 60 Vbeta and 13 Jbeta primers. Data came from immunoSEQ multiplex PCR; TCRdb stores just in-frame clones and leaves some out. The sample includes fewer than 200,000 clones, approximately 70% of them seen just once. Donors likely had unrecorded immune exposures despite being nominally healthy when sampled. The CDR3 extends over 15 amino acids. From germline, CDR1 is SGHTA and CDR2 FQGTGA. Of note for this clone: Its antigen is not identified.

The chain couples TRBV7-3 to TRBJ2-5; 8 nucleotides agree with TRBD1. The J call may be wrong; the DNA end is better matched by TRBJ2-7. What was sequenced was PBMCs. The receptor was derived from a woman aged 40 to 50 in good health and CMV-seropositive. CDR3 residues: CASSPAPGQDYEQYF. Here the CDR3 DNA reads TGTGCCAGCAGCCCCGCCCCGGGACAGGATTACGAGCAGTACTTC.